These 4 T cell receptor beta chains came from one sample sequenced in a study of T-cell reconstitution after alpha-beta-depleted transplantation in children. Preparing the TCRbeta library involved the use of unique molecular identifiers. Each CDR3 protein gets one entry after TCRdb re-called the PCR reads with MiXCR. The sample includes 250,000 to 300,000 distinct CDR3 sequences, 10% of them seen just once. The material was PBMCs, obtained before TCRalphabeta/CD19-depleted stem cell transplant. The receptors stem from a boy under two years old with acute myeloid leukemia, due to receive a stem cell transplant.

There are many counts of this clonotype. The chain combines TRBV6-2 or TRBV6-3 with TRBJ2-1; 10 nucleotides line up with TRBD1. CDR3 length: 16 amino acids. V shed 2 bases and J 1 base; nucleotides not matched to a gene: 2. CDR1 and CDR2 (germline): MNHEY, SVGEGT. This CDR3 is CASSYRTGGSYNEQFF. The DNA of the CDR3 is TGTGCCAGCAGTTACCGGACAGGGGGGTCCTACAATGAGCAGTTCTTC.

This clonotype was counted at least ten times. V gene TRBV28 combines with J gene TRBJ2-7; TRBD2 matches at 10 bases. Trimming removed 5 bases from V and 4 bases from J; junction bases left unmatched: 5. CDR1 is MDHEN, CDR2 SYDVKM, per germline. CDR3 length: 14 residues. CDR3 nucleotides: TGTGCCAGCAGTGGTTCAGCGGGGGGGTACGAGCAGTACTTC. Its protein product is CASSGSAGGYEQYF.

V and J are TRBV12-3 or TRBV12-4 and TRBJ2-2; maybe TRBD2 (6 bases). V gave up 5 bases and J gave up 3 bases, with 10 bases separating them. The CDR3 extends over 14 amino acids. The CDR3 DNA reads as TGTGCCAGCAGTGGGACTTCGTACACCGGGGAGCTGTTTTTT. Translating gives CASSGTSYTGELFF.

This clonotype was counted ten times or more. The chain has TRBV6-5 and TRBJ1-5, with 11 bases that match TRBD1. With V trimmed by 6 bases and J by 7 bases, 8 bases remained unmatched. Germline CDR1 reads MNHEY; CDR2 reads SVGAGI. The CDR3 is 15 residues long. The CDR3: CASRRDRGEGQPQHF. As DNA, the CDR3 is TGTGCCAGCAGGCGGGACAGGGGGGAAGGGCAGCCCCAGCATTTT.